Listed below are T cell receptor beta chains from one sample, sequenced in a study of T cells in Graves' hyperthyroidism and ophthalmopathy. TCRdb analysed the multiplex PCR reads with MiXCR anew, one entry per CDR3 protein. The sample shows around 350,000 distinct CDR3 sequences, over 10% of them seen only once. Sequences were obtained from blood. These receptors originate from a woman aged 18-35 years with Graves' hyperthyroidism. Each CDR3 is given with its conserved first and last residue. The D gene is left open where the match is weak. Part of the rows lack a size; the others show once, few, many or a class for expanded clones.

.	TRBJ1-1	.	TRBV6-1	CASSRLQATEAFF	TGTGCCAGCAGCAGGTTGCAGGCCACTGAAGCTTTCTTT
many	TRBJ2-7	.	TRBV20-1	CSARRKEKGPYEQYF	TGCAGTGCTAGGAGGAAAGAGAAGGGACCCTACGAGCAGTACTTC
few	TRBJ1-2	.	TRBV9	CASSVDRNNYGYTF	TGTGCCAGCAGCGTCGACAGGAACAACTATGGCTACACCTTC
many	TRBJ1-1	.	TRBV12-3/TRBV12-4	CASRGGGYGEAFF	TGTGCCAGCAGGGGTGGAGGATATGGTGAAGCTTTCTTT
few	TRBJ2-5	.	TRBV14	CASRRGGSQWETQYF	TGTGCCAGCCGTCGCGGCGGATCCCAGTGGGAGACCCAGTACTTC
many	TRBJ1-2	.	TRBV5-1	CASSLAGSDYGYTF	TGCGCCAGCAGCTTGGCAGGGTCCGACTATGGCTACACCTTC
many	TRBJ1-4	.	TRBV5-5	CASSSEGYSWDEKLFF	TGTGCCAGCAGCTCGGAGGGCTATTCGTGGGATGAAAAACTGTTTTTT
many	TRBJ2-1	TRBD2	TRBV28	CASSLWGLAGSYNEQFF	TGTGCCAGCAGCCTATGGGGACTAGCGGGGAGTTACAATGAGCAGTTCTTC
few	TRBJ2-1	TRBD2	TRBV24-1	CATRTSGPYNEQFF	TGTGCCACCAGGACTAGCGGTCCCTACAATGAGCAGTTCTTC
many	TRBJ1-4	.	TRBV2	CASGGVATNEKLFF	TGTGCCAGCGGGGGGGTCGCAACTAATGAAAAACTGTTTTTT
.	TRBJ2-7	.	TRBV9	CASSVVAGALEQYF	TGTGCCAGCAGCGTAGTTGCAGGGGCTCTCGAGCAGTACTTC
many	TRBJ1-5	.	TRBV3-1	CASSQEGYGNQPQHF	TGTGCCAGCAGCCAAGAAGGGTATGGAAATCAGCCCCAGCATTTT
many	TRBJ2-7	TRBD1	TRBV27	CASRSPGAGQGLGEQYF	TGTGCCAGCAGGTCCCCGGGGGCGGGACAGGGATTGGGCGAGCAGTACTTC
few	TRBJ1-3	.	TRBV18	CASSPPGAGTNTIYF	TGTGCCAGCTCACCTCCGGGAGCAGGGACAAACACCATATATTTT
.	TRBJ1-6	.	TRBV6-5	CASSWAGSSCNSPLHF	TGTGCCAGCAGTTGGGCGGGGAGCTCCTGTAATTCACCCCTCCACTTT
many	TRBJ2-5	TRBD2	TRBV7-3	CASSLMGLARGETQYF	TGTGCCAGCAGCTTAATGGGACTAGCGAGGGGAGAGACCCAGTACTTC
many	TRBJ2-2	TRBD1	TRBV5-1	CASSRGKTGTTGELFF	TGCGCCAGCAGCCGTGGGAAGACAGGGACCACCGGGGAGCTGTTTTTT
many	TRBJ2-1	.	TRBV9	CASSVLLAGNEQFF	TGTGCCAGCAGCGTACTACTAGCAGGGAATGAGCAGTTCTTC
.	TRBJ2-2	TRBD1	TRBV28	CASSGQGALTGELFF	TGTGCCAGCAGTGGACAGGGGGCGCTCACCGGGGAGCTGTTTTTT
many	TRBJ2-3	TRBD2	TRBV15	CATSRDLSGLGTDTQYF	TGTGCCACCAGCAGAGATCTTAGCGGGCTGGGCACAGATACGCAGTATTTT
.	TRBJ1-3	.	TRBV9	CASSVGTLHTIYF	TGTGCCAGCAGCGTAGGGACTTTACACACCATATATTTT
many	TRBJ2-7	.	TRBV29-1	CSVRGLRGSYEQYF	TGCAGCGTTCGGGGTTTACGGGGGTCCTACGAGCAGTACTTC
many	TRBJ2-1	.	TRBV28	CASRPTKGSSYNEQFF	TGTGCCAGCAGGCCCACCAAGGGAAGCTCCTACAATGAGCAGTTCTTC
few	TRBJ2-1	TRBD2	TRBV28	CAYGGGDEQFF	TGTGCCTACGGGGGGGGCGATGAGCAGTTCTTC
many	TRBJ1-1	.	TRBV7-9	CASSLGGGWVAEAFF	TGTGCCAGCAGCCTGGGGGGGGGCTGGGTGGCTGAAGCTTTCTTT
many	TRBJ1-1	.	TRBV12-3/TRBV12-4	CASSFSAEDTEAFF	TGTGCCAGCAGTTTCTCCGCCGAGGACACTGAAGCTTTCTTT
many	TRBJ1-5	.	TRBV3-1	CASSPIFPDLASGNQPQHF	TGTGCCAGCAGCCCAATATTCCCCGACCTAGCCTCGGGCAATCAGCCCCAGCATTTT
many	TRBJ1-1	.	TRBV6-1	CASSPAPNRAFF	TGTGCCAGCAGTCCCGCTCCTAACAGGGCTTTCTTT
many	TRBJ2-1	.	TRBV11-2	CASSLKSGLNEQFF	TGTGCCAGCAGCTTAAAGAGCGGCCTTAATGAGCAGTTCTTC
many	TRBJ2-3	.	TRBV20-1	CSARAGSSTDTQYF	TGCAGTGCTAGAGCGGGGTCGAGCACAGATACGCAGTATTTT
many	TRBJ1-3	.	TRBV20-1	CSARDGDASSGNTIYF	TGCAGTGCTAGAGATGGGGACGCGAGCTCTGGAAACACCATATATTTT
many	TRBJ2-7	TRBD1	TRBV20-1	CSASGTGEQYF	TGCAGTGCTAGTGGGACAGGCGAGCAGTACTTC
many	TRBJ1-5	.	TRBV28	CASSSIWAISNQPQHF	TGTGCCAGCAGTTCCATCTGGGCTATTAGCAATCAGCCCCAGCATTTT
few	TRBJ2-3	.	TRBV10-1	CASGRGLDTQYF	TGCGCCAGCGGCAGGGGTTTGGATACGCAGTATTTT
.	TRBJ2-3	TRBD1	TRBV7-6	CASSPKLGQGAMDTQYF	TGTGCCAGCAGCCCCAAGTTGGGACAGGGGGCAATGGATACGCAGTATTTT
many	TRBJ2-5	.	TRBV9	CASSVEGGMEETQYF	TGTGCCAGCAGCGTAGAGGGGGGCATGGAGGAGACCCAGTACTTC
.	TRBJ1-4	.	TRBV6-2/TRBV6-3	CASRPRDATWGEKLFF	TGTGCCAGCAGACCCCGGGACGCCACATGGGGTGAAAAACTGTTTTTT
many	TRBJ1-6	TRBD1	TRBV5-1	CASSPGQGAGSPLHF	TGCGCCAGCAGCCCGGGACAGGGGGCTGGATCACCCCTCCACTTT
few	TRBJ2-7	.	TRBV3-1	CASSQGLSREQYF	TGTGCCAGCAGCCAAGGACTATCTCGAGAGCAGTACTTC
.	TRBJ2-1	TRBD2	TRBV28	CASSLELAGNEQFF	TGTGCCAGCAGTTTGGAGCTAGCGGGGAATGAGCAGTTCTTC
many	TRBJ1-1	.	TRBV3-1	CASSQDLTEAFF	TGTGCCAGCAGCCAAGATCTGACTGAAGCTTTCTTT
many	TRBJ1-2	TRBD1	TRBV5-1	CASTRTGGPSIDGYTF	TGCGCCAGCACCAGGACAGGGGGCCCATCGATCGATGGCTACACCTTC
many	TRBJ2-6	.	TRBV28	CASNLDGANVLTF	TGTGCCAGCAACCTAGATGGGGCCAACGTCCTGACTTTC
few	TRBJ2-7	TRBD2	TRBV4-3	CASSHPILTSGGSFSYEQYF	TGCGCCAGCAGCCATCCCATACTTACTAGCGGGGGTTCCTTTTCCTACGAGCAGTACTTC
.	TRBJ1-1	.	TRBV20-1	CSARAWGGRANEAFF	TGCAGTGCTAGGGCGTGGGGGGGTCGAGCGAATGAAGCTTTCTTT
few	TRBJ1-1	.	TRBV28	CASSQTSGYGTEAFF	TGTGCCAGCAGCCAGACCTCAGGGTACGGCACTGAAGCTTTCTTT
.	TRBJ2-2	.	TRBV29-1	CSVQATGELFF	TGCAGCGTTCAAGCTACCGGGGAGCTGTTTTTT
many	TRBJ2-3	.	TRBV9	CASSVQEARDTQYF	TGTGCCAGCAGCGTTCAGGAGGCGAGAGATACGCAGTATTTT
many	TRBJ2-6	.	TRBV12-3/TRBV12-4	CASSPTPSGANVLTF	TGTGCCAGCAGTCCAACTCCCTCTGGGGCCAACGTCCTGACTTTC
many	TRBJ2-5	.	TRBV6-2/TRBV6-3	CASTQTGTTQETQYF	TGTGCCAGCACCCAGACCGGGACAACTCAAGAGACCCAGTACTTC
.	TRBJ1-1	.	TRBV5-1	CASSTTENTEAFF	TGCGCCAGCAGCACAACAGAGAACACTGAAGCTTTCTTT
many	TRBJ2-7	TRBD1	TRBV28	CASSLPGQGEYEQYF	TGTGCCAGCAGCCTCCCGGGACAGGGAGAATACGAGCAGTACTTC
many	TRBJ2-1	TRBD2	TRBV12-3/TRBV12-4	CASTSWGGNEQFF	TGTGCCAGCACTAGTTGGGGGGGGAATGAGCAGTTCTTC
many	TRBJ2-7	.	TRBV28	CASNIQGYEQYF	TGTGCCAGCAACATTCAGGGTTACGAGCAGTACTTC
many	TRBJ2-7	.	TRBV19	CASSITGSSYEQYF	TGTGCCAGTAGTATAACAGGGAGCTCCTACGAGCAGTACTTC
many	TRBJ2-2	.	TRBV2	CASSVDLGELFF	TGTGCCAGCAGTGTCGATTTGGGGGAGCTGTTTTTT
many	TRBJ2-3	TRBD2	TRBV7-9	CAGKLAGSTDTQYF	TGTGCCGGCAAACTAGCGGGTAGCACAGATACGCAGTATTTT
many	TRBJ2-1	TRBD2	TRBV27	CASSLSGRGAYNEQFF	TGTGCCAGCAGTTTATCTGGGCGGGGGGCCTACAATGAGCAGTTCTTC
few	TRBJ2-1	.	TRBV9	CASSPGYSGFEQFF	TGTGCCAGCAGCCCAGGGTATTCTGGTTTTGAGCAGTTCTTC
few	TRBJ2-7	TRBD2	TRBV6-1	CASSSLAGGIDEQYF	TGTGCCAGCAGTTCACTAGCGGGAGGGATCGACGAGCAGTACTTC